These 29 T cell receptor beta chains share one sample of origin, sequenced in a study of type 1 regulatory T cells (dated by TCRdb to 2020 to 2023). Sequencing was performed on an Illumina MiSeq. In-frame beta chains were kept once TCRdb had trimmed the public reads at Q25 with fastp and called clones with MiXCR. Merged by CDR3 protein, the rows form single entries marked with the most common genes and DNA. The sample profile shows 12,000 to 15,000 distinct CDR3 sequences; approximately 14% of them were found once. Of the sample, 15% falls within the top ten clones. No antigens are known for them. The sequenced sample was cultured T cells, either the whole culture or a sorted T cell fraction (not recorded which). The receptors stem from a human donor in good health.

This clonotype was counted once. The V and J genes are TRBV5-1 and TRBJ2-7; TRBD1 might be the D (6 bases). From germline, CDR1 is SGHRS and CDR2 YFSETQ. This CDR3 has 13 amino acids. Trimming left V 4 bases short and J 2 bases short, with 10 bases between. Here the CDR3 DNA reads TGCGCCAGCAGCGCAGGGGAAGCCTACGAGCAGTACTTC. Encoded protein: CASSAGEAYEQYF.

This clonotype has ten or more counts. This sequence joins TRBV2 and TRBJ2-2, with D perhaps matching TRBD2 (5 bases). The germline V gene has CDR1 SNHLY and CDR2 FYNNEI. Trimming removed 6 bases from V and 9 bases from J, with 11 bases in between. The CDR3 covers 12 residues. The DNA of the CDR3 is TGTGCCAGCAGGGACTCCCTTAGGGAGCTGTTTTTT. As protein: CASRDSLRELFF.

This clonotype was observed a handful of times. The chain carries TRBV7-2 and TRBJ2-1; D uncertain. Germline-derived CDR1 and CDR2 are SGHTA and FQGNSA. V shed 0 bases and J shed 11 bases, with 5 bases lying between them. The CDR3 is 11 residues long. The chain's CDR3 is CASSLAWQQFF. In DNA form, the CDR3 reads TGTGCCAGCAGCTTAGCTTGGCAGCAGTTCTTC.

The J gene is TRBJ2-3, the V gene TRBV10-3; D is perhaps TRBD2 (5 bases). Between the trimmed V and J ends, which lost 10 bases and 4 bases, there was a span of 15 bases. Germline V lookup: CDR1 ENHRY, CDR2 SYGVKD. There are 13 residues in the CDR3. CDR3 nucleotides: TGTGCCAGCAGCGGCGTTTCGGCAGATACGCAGTATTTT. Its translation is CASSGVSADTQYF.

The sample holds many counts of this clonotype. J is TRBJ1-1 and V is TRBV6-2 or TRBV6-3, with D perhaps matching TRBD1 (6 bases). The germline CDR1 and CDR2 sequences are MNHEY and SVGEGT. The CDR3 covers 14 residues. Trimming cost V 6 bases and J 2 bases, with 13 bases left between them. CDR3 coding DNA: TGTGCCAGCAGCCCGGGGGGCGACAACACTGAAGCTTTCTTT. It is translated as CASSPGGDNTEAFF.

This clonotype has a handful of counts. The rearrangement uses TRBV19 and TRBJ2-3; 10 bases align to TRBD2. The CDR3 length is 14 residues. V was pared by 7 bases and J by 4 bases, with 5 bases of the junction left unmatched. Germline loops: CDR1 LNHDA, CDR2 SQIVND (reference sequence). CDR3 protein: CASKASGSADTQYF. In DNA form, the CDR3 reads TGTGCCAGTAAAGCTAGCGGGAGCGCAGATACGCAGTATTTT.

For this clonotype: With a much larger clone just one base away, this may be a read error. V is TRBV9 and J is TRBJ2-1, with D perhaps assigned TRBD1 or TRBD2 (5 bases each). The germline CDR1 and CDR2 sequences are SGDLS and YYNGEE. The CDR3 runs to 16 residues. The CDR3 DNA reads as TGTGCCAGCAGCGCGTTCCCCGGGACCGAAGACAATGGGCAGTTCTTC. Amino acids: CASSAFPGTEDNGQFF.

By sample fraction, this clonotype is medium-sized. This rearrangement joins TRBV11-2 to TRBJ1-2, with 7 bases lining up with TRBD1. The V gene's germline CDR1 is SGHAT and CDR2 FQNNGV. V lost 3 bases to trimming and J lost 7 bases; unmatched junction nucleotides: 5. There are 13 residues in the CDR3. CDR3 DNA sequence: TGTGCCAGCAGCTTTTCAGGGGACAGTGGCTACACCTTC. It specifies CASSFSGDSGYTF.

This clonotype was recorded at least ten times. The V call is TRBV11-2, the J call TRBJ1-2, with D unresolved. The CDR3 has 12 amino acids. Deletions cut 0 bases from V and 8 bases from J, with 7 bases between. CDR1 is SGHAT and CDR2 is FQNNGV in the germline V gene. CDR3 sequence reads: CASSLEGSGYTF. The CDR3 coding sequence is TGTGCCAGCAGCTTAGAGGGGAGCGGCTACACCTTC.

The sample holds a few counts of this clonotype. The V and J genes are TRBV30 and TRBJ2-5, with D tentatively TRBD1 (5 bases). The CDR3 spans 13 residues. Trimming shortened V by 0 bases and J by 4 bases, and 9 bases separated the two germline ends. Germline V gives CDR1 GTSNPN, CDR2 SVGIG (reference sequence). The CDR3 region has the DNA TGTGCCTGGAGTGTAGGGGCATTAGAGACCCAGTACTTC. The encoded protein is CAWSVGALETQYF.

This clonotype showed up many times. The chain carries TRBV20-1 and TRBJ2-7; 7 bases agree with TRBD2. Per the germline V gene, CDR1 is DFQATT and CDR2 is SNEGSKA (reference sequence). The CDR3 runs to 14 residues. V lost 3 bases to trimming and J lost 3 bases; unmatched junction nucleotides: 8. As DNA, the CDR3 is TGCAGTGCTAGGGCCCGGGAGGAGGTCTACGAGCAGTACTTC. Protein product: CSARAREEVYEQYF.

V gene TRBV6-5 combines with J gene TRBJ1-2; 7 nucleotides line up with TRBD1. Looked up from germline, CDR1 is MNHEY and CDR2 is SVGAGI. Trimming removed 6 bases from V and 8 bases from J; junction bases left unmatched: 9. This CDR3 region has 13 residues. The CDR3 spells CASRAGQARGYTF. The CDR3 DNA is TGTGCCAGCAGGGCCGGACAGGCGCGGGGCTACACCTTC.

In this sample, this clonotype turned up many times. The CDR3 DNA sequence: TGTGCCAGCAGCTTCTCCGGGCTCCGGGTAGCTTTCTTT. It translates to CASSFSGLRVAFF. V usage is TRBV7-8 and J usage is TRBJ1-1, with no clear D. The V end lost 3 bases, the J end lost 10 bases, and 15 bases lay between the germline ends. The CDR3 consists of 13 residues. CDR1 is SGHVS, CDR2 FQNEAQ, per germline.

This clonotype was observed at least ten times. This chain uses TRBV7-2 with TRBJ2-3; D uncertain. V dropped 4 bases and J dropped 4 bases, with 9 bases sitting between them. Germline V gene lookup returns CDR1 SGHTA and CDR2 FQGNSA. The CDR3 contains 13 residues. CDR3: CASSSAHADTQYF. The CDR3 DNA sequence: TGTGCCAGCAGCTCCGCACACGCAGATACGCAGTATTTT.

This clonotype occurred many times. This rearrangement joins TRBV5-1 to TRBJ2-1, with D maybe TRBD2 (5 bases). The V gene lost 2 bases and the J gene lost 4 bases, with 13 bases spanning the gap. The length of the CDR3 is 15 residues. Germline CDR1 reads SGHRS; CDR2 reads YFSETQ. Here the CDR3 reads CASSFGAVPYNEQFF. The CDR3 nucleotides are TGCGCCAGCAGCTTCGGAGCGGTTCCGTACAATGAGCAGTTCTTC.

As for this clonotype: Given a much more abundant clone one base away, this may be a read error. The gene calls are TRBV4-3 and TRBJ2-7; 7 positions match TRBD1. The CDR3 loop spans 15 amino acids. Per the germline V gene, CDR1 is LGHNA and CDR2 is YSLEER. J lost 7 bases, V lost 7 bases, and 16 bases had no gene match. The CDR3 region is CASNFTAEQGLEQYF. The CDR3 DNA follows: TGCGCCAGCAACTTCACCGCCGAACAGGGGCTAGAGCAGTACTTC.

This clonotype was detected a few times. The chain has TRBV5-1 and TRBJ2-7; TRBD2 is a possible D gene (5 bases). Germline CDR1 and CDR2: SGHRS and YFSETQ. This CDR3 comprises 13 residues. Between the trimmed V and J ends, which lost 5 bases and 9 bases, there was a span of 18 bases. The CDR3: CASSSPGREGQYF. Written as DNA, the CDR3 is TGCGCCAGCAGTTCCCCGGGCCGAGAGGGGCAGTACTTC.

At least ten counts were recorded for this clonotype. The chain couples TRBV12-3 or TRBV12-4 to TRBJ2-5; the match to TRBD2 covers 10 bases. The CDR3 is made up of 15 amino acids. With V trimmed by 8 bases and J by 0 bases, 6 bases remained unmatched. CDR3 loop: CASGRTSGDQETQYF. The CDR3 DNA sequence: TGTGCCAGCGGACGGACTAGCGGAGACCAAGAGACCCAGTACTTC.

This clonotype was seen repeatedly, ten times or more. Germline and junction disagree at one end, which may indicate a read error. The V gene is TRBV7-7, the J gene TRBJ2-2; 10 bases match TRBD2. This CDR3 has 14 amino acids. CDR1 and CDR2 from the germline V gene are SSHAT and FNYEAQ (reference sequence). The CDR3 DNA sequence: TGTGCTAGCAGCTTAGCGGGGGGCACCGGGGAGCTGTTTTTT. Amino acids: CASSLAGGTGELFF.

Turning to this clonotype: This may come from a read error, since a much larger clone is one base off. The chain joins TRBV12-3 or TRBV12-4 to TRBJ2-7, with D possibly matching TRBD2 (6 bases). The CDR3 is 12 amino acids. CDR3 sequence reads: CASGFPRGEQYF. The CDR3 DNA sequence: TGTGCCAGCGGTTTTCCTCGGGGGGAGCAGTACTTC.

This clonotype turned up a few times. The CDR3 is CASSVGYSPFYEQYF. The CDR3 nucleotides read TGTGCCAGCAGCGTAGGGTACTCCCCTTTCTACGAGCAGTACTTC. The chain uses TRBV9 and TRBJ2-7, with D uncertain. V lost 0 bases and J lost 3, with 13 bases in between. The CDR3 extends over 15 amino acids. The germline V gene encodes CDR1 SGDLS and CDR2 YYNGEE. Variable domain in full (rest from reference TRBV9 and TRBJ2-7): DSGVTQTPKHLITATGQRVTLRCSPRSGDLSVYWYQQSLDQGLQFLIQYYNGEERAKGNILERFSAQQFPDLHSELNLSSLELGDSALYFCASSVGYSPFYEQYFGPGTRLTVT.

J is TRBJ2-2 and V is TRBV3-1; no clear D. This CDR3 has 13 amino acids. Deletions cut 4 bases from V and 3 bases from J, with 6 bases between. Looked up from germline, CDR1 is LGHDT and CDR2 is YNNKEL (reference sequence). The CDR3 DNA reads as TGTGCCAGCAGCCTTCTACACACCGGGGAGCTGTTTTTT. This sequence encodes CASSLLHTGELFF.

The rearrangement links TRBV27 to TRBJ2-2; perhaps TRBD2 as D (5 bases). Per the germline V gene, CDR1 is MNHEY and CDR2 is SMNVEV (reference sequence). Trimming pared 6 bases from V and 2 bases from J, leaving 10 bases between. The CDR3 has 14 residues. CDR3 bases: TGTGCCAGCAGCGGCGGGCTCAACACCGGGGAGCTGTTTTTT. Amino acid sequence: CASSGGLNTGELFF.

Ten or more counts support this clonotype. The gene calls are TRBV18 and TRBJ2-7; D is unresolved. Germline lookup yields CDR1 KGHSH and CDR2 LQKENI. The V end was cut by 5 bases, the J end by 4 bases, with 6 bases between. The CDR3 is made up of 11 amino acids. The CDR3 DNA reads TGTGCCAGCTCATGGGGTTACGAGCAGTACTTC. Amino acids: CASSWGYEQYF.

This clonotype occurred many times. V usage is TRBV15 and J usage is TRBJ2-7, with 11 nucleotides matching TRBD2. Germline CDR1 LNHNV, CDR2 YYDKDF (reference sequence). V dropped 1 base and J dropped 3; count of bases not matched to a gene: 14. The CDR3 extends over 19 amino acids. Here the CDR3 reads CATSRVSLALAGAIYEQYF. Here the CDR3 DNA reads TGTGCCACCAGCAGAGTGAGCTTAGCACTAGCGGGGGCTATCTACGAGCAGTACTTC.

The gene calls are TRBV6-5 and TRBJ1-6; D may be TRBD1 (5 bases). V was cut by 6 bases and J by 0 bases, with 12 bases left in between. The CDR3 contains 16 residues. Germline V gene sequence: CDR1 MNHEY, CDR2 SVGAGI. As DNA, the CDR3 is TGTGCCAGCAGCGAGGCAGGGAGCTCCTATAATTCACCCCTCCACTTT. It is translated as CASSEAGSSYNSPLHF.

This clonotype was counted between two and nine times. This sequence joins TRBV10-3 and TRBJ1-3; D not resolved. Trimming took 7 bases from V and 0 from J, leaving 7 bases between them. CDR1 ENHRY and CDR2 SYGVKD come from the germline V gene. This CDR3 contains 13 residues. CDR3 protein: CAIKESSGNTIYF. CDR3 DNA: TGTGCCATCAAAGAGAGCTCTGGAAACACCATATATTTT.

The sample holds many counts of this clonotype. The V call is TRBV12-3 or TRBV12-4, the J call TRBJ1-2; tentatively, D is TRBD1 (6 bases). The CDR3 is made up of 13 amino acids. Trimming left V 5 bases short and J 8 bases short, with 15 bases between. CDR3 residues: CASSPGVLRGYTF. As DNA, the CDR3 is TGTGCCAGCAGTCCAGGGGTATTACGGGGCTACACCTTC.

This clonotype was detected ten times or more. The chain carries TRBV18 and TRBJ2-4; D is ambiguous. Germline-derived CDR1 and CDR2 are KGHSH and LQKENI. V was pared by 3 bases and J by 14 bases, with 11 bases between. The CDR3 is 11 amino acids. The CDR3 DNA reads TGTGCCAGCTCACCCGGGCAGGACGAGTACTTC. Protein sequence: CASSPGQDEYF.